The table lists the clone carrying this T cell receptor (beta chain) with a few counts. What it recognizes is unknown. TCRdb reanalysed the reads using MiXCR and keeps one entry per CDR3 protein. The sample yields 350,000 to 550,000 distinct CDR3 sequences, around 32% seen once. The CDR3 sequence is 15 residues long. CDR1 MNHNS and CDR2 SASEGT come from the germline V gene. Trimming pared 2 bases from V and 2 bases from J, leaving 12 bases between. The data stem from a study of T cell repertoires in cytomegalovirus infection. General observations from the study: Within the response measured ex vivo, HLA-C-restricted CMV-specific TCR beta clonotypes were dominant.

The sequence was obtained from a human donor in good health (CMV status not recorded). Some clones in this sample may be carry-over from other donors' samples. The rearrangement links TRBV6-1 to TRBJ1-2; perhaps TRBD1 as D (6 bases). Sequencing was done on a sample of PBMCs. The CDR3, as DNA: TGTGCCAGCAGTGAATCCCTCCAGGGGAACTATGGCTACACCTTC. Translation gives CASSESLQGNYGYTF.